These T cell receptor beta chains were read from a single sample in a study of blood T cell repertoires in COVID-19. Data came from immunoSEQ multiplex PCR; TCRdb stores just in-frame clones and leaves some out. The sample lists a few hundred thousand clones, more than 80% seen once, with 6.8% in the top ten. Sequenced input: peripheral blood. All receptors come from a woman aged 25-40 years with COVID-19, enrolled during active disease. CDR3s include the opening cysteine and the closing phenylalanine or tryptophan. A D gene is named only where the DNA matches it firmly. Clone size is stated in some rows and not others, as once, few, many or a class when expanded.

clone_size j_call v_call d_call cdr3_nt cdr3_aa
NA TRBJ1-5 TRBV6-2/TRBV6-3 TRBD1 TGTGCCAGCAGCCCTCAGGGGGCTGCGCCCAATCAGCCCCAGCATTTT CASSPQGAAPNQPQHF
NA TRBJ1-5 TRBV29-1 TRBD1 TGCAGCGTTCGGACAGGGTCAGGCCAGCCCCAGCATTTT CSVRTGSGQPQHF
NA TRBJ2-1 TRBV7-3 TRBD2 TGTGCCAGCAGCTTCCGCCTGACTAGCGGGAGCGGCAATGAGCAGTTCTTC CASSFRLTSGSGNEQFF
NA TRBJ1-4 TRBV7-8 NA TGTGCCAGCAGCTTAGTTAGCAGGGGAGAGTTAACTAATGAAAAACTGTTTTTT CASSLVSRGELTNEKLFF
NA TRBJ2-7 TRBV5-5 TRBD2 TGTGCCAGCAGCTTGGCCAGCGGGAGCTCCTACGAGCAGTACTTC CASSLASGSSYEQYF
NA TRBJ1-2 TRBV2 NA TGTGCCAGCAGTTCGATCCGGGACATGCTAGGCTATGGCTACACCTTC CASSSIRDMLGYGYTF
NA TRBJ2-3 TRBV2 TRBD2 TGTGCCAGCAGAGGGGGAATCGGTTTAGCGGGATATTCAGATACGCAGTATTTT CASRGGIGLAGYSDTQYF
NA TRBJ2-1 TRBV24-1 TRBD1 TGTGCCACCAGTGGGGACAGGGTATACAATGAGCAGTTCTTC CATSGDRVYNEQFF
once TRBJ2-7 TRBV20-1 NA TGCAGTGCTAGTTGGCGGGCGCCCTCCTACGAGCAGTACTTC CSASWRAPSYEQYF
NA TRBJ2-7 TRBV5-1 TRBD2 TGCGCCAGCAGCCCCGGGACTAGCGGAACCTACGAGCAGTACTTC CASSPGTSGTYEQYF
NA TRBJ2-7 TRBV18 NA TGTGCCAGCTCACCGGGCAGTACCTCTCGAGAGTACTTC CASSPGSTSREYF